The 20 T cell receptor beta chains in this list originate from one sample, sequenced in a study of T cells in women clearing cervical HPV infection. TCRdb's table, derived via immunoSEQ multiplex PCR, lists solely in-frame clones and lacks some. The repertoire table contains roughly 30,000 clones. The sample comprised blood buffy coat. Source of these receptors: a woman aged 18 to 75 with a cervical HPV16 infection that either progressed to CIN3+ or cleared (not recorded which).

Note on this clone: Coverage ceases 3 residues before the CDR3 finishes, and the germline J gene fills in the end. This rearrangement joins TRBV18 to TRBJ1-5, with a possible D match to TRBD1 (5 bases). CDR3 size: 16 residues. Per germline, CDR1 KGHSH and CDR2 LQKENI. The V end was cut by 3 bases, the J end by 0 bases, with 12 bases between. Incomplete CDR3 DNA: TGTGCCAGCTCACCCGGGGGGGGATCTAGCAATCAGCCC. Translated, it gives CASSPGGGSSNQP. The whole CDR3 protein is CASSPGGGSSNQPQHF.

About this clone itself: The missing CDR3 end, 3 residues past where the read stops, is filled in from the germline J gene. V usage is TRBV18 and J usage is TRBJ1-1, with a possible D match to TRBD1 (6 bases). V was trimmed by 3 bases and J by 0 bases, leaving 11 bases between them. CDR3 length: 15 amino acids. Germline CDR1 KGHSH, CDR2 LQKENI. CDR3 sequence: CASSPQDSLNTEAFF. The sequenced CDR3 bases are TGTGCCAGCTCACCCCAGGACAGCCTGAACACTGAA. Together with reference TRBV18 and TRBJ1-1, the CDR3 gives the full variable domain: NAGVMQNPRHLVRRRGQEARLRCSPMKGHSHVYWYRQLPEEGLKFMVYLQKENIIDESGMPKERFSAEFPKEGPSILRIQQVVRGDSAAYFCASSPQDSLNTEAFFGQGTRLTVV.

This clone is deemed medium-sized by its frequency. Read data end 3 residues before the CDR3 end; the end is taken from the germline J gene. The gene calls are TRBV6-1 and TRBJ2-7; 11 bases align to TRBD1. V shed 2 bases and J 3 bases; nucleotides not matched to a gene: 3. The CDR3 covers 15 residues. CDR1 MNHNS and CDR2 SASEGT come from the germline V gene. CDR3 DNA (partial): TGTGCCAGCAGTGAATCCGGGACAGGGGGCTACGAG. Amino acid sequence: CASSESGTGGYE. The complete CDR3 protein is CASSESGTGGYEQYF.

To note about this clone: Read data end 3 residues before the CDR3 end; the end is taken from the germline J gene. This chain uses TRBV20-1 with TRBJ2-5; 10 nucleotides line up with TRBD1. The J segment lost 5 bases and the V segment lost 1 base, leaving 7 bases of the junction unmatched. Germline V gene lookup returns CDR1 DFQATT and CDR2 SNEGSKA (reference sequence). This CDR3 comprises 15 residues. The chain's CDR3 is CSARAPGQGLETQYF. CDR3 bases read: TGCAGTGCTAGAGCACCGGGACAGGGGTTGGAGACC.

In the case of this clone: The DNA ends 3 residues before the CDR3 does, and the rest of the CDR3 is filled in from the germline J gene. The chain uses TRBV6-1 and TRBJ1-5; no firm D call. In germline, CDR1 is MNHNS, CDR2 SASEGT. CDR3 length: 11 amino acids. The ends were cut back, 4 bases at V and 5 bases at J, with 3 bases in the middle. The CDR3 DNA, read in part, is TGTGCCAGCAGTGTAGATCAGCCC. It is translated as CASSVDQP. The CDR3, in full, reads CASSVDQPQHF.

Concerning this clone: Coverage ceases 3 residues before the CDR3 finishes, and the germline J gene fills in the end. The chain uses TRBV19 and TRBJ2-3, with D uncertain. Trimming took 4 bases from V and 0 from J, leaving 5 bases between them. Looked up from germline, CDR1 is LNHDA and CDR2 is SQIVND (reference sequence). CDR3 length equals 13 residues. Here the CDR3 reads CASSRPSTDTQYF. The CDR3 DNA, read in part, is TGTGCCAGTAGTAGGCCTAGCACAGATACG.

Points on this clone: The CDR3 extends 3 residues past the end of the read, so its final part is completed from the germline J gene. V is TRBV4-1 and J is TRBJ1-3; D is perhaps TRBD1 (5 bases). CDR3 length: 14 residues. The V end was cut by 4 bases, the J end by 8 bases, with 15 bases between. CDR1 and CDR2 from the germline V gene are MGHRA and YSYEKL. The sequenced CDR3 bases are TGCGCCAGCAGCCTCCTCCCGGGGGACGACACC. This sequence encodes CASSLLPGDDT. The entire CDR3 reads CASSLLPGDDTIYF.

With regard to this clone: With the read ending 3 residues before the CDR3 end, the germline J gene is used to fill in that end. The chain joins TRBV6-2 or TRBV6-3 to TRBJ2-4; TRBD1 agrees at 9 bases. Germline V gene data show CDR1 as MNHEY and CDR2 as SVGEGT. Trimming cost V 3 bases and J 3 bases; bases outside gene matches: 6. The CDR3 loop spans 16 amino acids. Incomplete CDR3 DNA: TGTGCCAGCAGTTATTGGACAGGGGAGGGCAAAAACATT. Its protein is CASSYWTGEGKNI. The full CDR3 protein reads CASSYWTGEGKNIQYF.

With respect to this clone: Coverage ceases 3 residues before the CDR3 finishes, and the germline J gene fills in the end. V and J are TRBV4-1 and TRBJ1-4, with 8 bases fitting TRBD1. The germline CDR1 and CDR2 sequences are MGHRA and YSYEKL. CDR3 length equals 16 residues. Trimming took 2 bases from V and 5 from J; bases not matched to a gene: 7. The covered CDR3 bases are TGCGCCAGCAGCCAAACATGGGACAGGACGAATGAAAAA. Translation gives CASSQTWDRTNEK. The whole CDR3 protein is CASSQTWDRTNEKLFF.

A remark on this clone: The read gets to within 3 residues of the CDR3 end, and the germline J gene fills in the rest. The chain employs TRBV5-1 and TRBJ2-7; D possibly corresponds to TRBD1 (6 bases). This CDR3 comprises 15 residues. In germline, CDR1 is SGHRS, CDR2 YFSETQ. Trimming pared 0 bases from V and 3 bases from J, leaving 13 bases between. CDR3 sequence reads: CASSLASTGSYEQYF. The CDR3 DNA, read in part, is TGCGCCAGCAGCTTGGCCTCAACAGGGAGCTACGAG.

CDR3 DNA (partial): TGCGCCAGCAGCCCCGAGGGGCAGGGGGCGCGGAACACTGAA. Translation gives CASSPEGQGARNTE. The whole CDR3 protein is CASSPEGQGARNTEAFF. The J gene is TRBJ1-1, the V gene TRBV5-1, with 8 nucleotides matching TRBD1. The CDR3 end lies 3 residues beyond the end of the read and is filled in from the germline J gene. In germline, CDR1 is SGHRS, CDR2 YFSETQ. There are 17 residues in the CDR3. V dropped 4 bases and J dropped 1; count of bases not matched to a gene: 12.

CDR3 sequence reads: CASSALGGGYGYTF. CDR3 bases read: TGTGCCAGTAGTGCTCTCGGGGGAGGCTATGGC. V and J are TRBV19 and TRBJ1-2; tentative D call: TRBD1 (5 bases). The read ends 3 residues early relative to the CDR3; the germline J gene fills the gap. V lost 5 bases to trimming and J lost 4 bases, with 14 bases between them. This CDR3 is built from 14 residues. Germline V gene lookup returns CDR1 LNHDA and CDR2 SQIVND (reference sequence).

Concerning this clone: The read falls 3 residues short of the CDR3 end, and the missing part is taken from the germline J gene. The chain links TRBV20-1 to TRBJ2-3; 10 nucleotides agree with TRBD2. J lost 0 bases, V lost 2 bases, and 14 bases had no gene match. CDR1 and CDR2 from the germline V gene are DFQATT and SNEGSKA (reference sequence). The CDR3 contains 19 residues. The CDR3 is CSARPRGKTSGISTDTQYF. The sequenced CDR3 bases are TGCAGTGCTAGACCACGAGGAAAAACTAGCGGGATCAGCACAGATACG.

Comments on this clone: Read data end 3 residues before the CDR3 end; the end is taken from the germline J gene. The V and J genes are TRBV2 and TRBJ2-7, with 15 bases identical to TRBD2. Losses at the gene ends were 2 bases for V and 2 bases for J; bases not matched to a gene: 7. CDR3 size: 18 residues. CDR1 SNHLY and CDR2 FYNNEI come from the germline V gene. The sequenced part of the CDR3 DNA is TGTGCCAGCAGTGAATGGCCGGGACTAGCGGGGGGTACCTACGAG. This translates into CASSEWPGLAGGTYE. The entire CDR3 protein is CASSEWPGLAGGTYEQYF.

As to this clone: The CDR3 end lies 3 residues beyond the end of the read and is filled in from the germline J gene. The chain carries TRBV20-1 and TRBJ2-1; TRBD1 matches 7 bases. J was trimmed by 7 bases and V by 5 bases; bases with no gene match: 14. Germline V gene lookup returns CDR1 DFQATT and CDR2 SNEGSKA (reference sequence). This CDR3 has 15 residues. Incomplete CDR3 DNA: TGCAGTGCTGGGGATGCGAGACAGGGTCTGAATGAG. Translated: CSAGDARQGLNE. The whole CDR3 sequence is CSAGDARQGLNEQFF.

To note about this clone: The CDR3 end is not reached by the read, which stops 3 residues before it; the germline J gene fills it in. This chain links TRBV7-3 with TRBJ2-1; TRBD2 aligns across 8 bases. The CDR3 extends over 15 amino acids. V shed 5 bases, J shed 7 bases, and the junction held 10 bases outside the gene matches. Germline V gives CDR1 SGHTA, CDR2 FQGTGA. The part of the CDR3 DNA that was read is TGTGCCAGCAGCACGGGGGGGCTAGCGAAGAATGAG. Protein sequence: CASSTGGLAKNE. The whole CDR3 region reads CASSTGGLAKNEQFF.

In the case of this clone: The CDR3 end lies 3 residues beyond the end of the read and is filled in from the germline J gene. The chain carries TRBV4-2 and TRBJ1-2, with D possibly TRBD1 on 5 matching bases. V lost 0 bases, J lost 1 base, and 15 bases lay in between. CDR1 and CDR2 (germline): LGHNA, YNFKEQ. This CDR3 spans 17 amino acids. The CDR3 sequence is CASSQETGGGYNYGYTF. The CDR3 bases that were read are TGTGCCAGCAGCCAAGAAACTGGGGGGGGATATAACTATGGC.

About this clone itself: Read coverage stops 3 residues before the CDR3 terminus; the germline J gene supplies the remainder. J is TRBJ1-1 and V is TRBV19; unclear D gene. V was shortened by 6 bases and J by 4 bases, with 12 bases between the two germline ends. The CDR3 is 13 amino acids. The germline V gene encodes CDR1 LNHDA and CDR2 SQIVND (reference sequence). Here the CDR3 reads CASRNNQFTEAFF. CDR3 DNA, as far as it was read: TGTGCCAGTAGAAACAACCAATTCACTGAA.

CDR3 protein: CASNRNAESTDTQYF. The sequenced part of the CDR3 DNA is TGTGCCAGCAATAGAAATGCGGAAAGCACAGATACG. The rearrangement joins TRBV6-2 or TRBV6-3 to TRBJ2-3; the D is unclear. The observed sequence ends 3 residues before the CDR3 terminus, with the missing tail filled in from the germline J gene. The CDR3 is 15 residues long. V dropped 7 bases and J dropped 0 bases, with 14 bases sitting between them. Germline V gives CDR1 MNHEY, CDR2 SVGEGT.

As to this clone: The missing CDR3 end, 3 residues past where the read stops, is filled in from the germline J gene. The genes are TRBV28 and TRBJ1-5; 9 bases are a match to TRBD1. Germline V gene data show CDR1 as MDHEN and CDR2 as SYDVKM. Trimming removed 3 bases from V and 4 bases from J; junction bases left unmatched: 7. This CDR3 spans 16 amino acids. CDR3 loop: CASSFWHGTGNQPQHF. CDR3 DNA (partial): TGTGCCAGCAGTTTTTGGCACGGGACAGGGAATCAGCCC.